The text below deals with one T cell receptor (beta chain). The data belong to a study of T cell changes during pregnancy in multiple sclerosis. This CDR3 is built from 13 residues. The V gene's germline CDR1 is LNHNV and CDR2 YYDKDF (reference sequence). The V gene lost 0 bases and the J gene lost 9 bases, with 9 bases spanning the gap. The assay was immunoSEQ multiplex PCR, and TCRdb's table has in-frame clones only and misses some. The data hold tens of thousands of clones, with 90% to 95% observed a single time. The rearrangement links TRBV15 to TRBJ1-5; unclear D gene. The sequence derives from a female donor in good health, enrolled as a control in a pregnancy study. Material: peripheral blood, obtained in the third trimester of pregnancy. CDR3 DNA sequence: TGTGCCACCAGCAGAGAGAGGGAATGGCCCCAGCATTTT. Protein product: CATSREREWPQHF.